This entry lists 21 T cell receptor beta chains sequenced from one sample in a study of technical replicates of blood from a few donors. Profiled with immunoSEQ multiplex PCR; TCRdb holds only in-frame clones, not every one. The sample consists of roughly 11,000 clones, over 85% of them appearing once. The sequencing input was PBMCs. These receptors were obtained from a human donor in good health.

The CDR3 DNA reads TGTGCCAGTAGTAGTCGAGGGAAAGTCCCGAATGAGCAGTTCTTC. It encodes CASSSRGKVPNEQFF. The rearrangement links TRBV19 to TRBJ2-1; D possibly corresponds to TRBD2 (5 bases). Germline assignment: CDR1 LNHDA and CDR2 SQIVND (reference sequence). V lost 4 bases and J 7 bases, leaving 17 bases between the germline ends. The CDR3 length is 15 residues.

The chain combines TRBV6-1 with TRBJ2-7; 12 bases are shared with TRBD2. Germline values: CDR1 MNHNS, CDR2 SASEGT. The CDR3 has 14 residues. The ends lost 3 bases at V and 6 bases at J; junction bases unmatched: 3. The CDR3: CASSDPGLAGEQYF. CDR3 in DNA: TGTGCCAGCAGTGACCCGGGACTAGCGGGCGAGCAGTACTTC.

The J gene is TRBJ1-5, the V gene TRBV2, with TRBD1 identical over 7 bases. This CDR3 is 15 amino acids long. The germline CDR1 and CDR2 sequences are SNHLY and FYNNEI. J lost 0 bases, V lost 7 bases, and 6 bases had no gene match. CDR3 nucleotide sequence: TGTGCCAGCAAAGGACAGGATTATAGCAATCAGCCCCAGCATTTT. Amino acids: CASKGQDYSNQPQHF.

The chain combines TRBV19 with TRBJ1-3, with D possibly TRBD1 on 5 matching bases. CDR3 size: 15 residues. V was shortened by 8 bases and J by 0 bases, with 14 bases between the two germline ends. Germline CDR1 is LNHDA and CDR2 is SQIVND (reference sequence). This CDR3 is CASLGGLSSGNTIYF. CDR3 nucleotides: TGTGCCAGTCTGGGGGGACTCAGCTCTGGAAACACCATATATTTT.

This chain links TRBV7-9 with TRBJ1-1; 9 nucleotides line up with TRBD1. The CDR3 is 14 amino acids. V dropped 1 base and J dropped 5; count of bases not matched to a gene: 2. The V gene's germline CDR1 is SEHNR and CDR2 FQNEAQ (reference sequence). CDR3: CASSLEQGATEAFF. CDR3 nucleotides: TGTGCCAGCAGCTTAGAACAGGGGGCAACTGAAGCTTTCTTT.

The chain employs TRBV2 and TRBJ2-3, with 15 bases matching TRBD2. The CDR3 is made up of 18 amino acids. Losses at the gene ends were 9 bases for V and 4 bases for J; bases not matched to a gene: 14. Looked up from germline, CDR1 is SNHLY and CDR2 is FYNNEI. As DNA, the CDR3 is TGTGCCAGAACCTCCTCGGGACTAGCGGGAGGCGAAGCAGATACGCAGTATTTT. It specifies CARTSSGLAGGEADTQYF.

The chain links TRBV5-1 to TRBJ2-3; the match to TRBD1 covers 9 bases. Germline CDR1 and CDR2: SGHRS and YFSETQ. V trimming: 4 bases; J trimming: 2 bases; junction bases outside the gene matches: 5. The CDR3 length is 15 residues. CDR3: CASSPGQGDTDTQYF. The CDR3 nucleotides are TGCGCCAGCAGCCCGGGACAGGGTGACACAGATACGCAGTATTTT.

Here the CDR3 DNA reads TGCGCCAGCAGTTCAGGGTCGCACACTGAAGCTTTCTTT. Translated, it gives CASSSGSHTEAFF. The chain joins TRBV10-2 to TRBJ1-1; TRBD1 is a possible D gene (5 bases). This CDR3 is 13 amino acids long. In germline, CDR1 is WSHSY, CDR2 SAAADI. The V gene lost 5 bases and the J gene lost 3 bases, with 10 bases spanning the gap.

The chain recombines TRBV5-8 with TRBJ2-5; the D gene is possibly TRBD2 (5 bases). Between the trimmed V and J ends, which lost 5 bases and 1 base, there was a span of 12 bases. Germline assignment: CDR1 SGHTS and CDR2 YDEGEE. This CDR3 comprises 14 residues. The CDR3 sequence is CASRGWRSQETQYF. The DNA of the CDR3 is TGTGCCAGCAGGGGGTGGAGGTCCCAAGAGACCCAGTACTTC.

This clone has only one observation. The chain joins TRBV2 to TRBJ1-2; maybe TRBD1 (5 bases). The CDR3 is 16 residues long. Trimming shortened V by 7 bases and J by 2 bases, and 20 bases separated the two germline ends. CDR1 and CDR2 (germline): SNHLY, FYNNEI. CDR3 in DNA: TGTGCCAGCACACAGATAAGTGACAGATCCAACTATGGCTACACCTTC. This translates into CASTQISDRSNYGYTF.

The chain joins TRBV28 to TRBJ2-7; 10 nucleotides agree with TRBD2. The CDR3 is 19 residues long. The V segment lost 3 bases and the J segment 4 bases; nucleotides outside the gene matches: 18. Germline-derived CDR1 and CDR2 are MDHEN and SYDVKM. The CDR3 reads CASSFSLQGTASGSYEQYF. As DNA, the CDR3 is TGTGCCAGCAGTTTCAGCCTGCAGGGGACGGCTAGCGGGAGTTACGAGCAGTACTTC.

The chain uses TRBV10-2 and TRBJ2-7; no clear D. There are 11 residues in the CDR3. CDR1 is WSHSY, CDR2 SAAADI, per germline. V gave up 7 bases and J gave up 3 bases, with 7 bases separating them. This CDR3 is CASMSGYEQYF. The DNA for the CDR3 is TGCGCCAGCATGTCCGGCTACGAGCAGTACTTC.

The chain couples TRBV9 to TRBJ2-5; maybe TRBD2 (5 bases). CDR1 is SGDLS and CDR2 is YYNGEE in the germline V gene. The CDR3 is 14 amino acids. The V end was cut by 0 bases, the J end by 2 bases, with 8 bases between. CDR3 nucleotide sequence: TGTGCCAGCAGCGTAGGCGGGTTTCAAGAGACCCAGTACTTC. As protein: CASSVGGFQETQYF.

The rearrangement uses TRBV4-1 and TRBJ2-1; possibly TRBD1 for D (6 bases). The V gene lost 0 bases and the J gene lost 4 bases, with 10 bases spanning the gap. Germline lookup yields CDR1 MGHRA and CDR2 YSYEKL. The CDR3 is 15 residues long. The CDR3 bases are TGCGCCAGCAGCCAAGAGGGGGCAGATTACAATGAGCAGTTCTTC. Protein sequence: CASSQEGADYNEQFF.

The CDR3: CASSNRENGYTF. The CDR3 coding sequence is TGTGCCAGCAGTAACAGGGAAAATGGCTACACCTTC. V and J are TRBV27 and TRBJ1-2; D might be TRBD1 (6 bases). The CDR3 spans 12 residues. CDR1 and CDR2 (germline): MNHEY, SMNVEV (reference sequence). V lost 5 bases, J lost 6 bases, and 10 bases lay in between.

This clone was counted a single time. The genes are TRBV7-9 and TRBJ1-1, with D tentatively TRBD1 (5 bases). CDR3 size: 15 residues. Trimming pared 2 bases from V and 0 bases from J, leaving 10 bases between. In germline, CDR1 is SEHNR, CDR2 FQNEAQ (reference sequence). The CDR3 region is CASSLTGLMNTEAFF. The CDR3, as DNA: TGTGCCAGCAGCTTAACAGGACTAATGAACACTGAAGCTTTCTTT.

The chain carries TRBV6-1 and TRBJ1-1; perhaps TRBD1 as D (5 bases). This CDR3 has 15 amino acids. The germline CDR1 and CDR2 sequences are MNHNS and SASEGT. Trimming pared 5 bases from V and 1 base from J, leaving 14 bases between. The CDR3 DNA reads TGTGCCAGCAGTCTTCAGGGTTTTCCGAACACTGAAGCTTTCTTT. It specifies CASSLQGFPNTEAFF.

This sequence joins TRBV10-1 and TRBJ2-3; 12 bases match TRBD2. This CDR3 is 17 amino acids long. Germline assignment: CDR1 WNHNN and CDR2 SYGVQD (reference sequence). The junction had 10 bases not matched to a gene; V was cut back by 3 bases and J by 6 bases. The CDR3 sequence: CASSDPTSGRMTDTQYF. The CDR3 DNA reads TGCGCCAGCAGTGATCCGACTAGCGGGAGAATGACGGATACGCAGTATTTT.

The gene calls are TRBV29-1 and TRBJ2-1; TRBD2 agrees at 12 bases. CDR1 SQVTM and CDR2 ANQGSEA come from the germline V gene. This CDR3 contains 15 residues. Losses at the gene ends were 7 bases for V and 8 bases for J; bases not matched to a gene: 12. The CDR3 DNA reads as TGCAGCGCCGCCCCAGGACTAGCGGGGCGCGATGAGCAGTTCTTC. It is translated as CSAAPGLAGRDEQFF.

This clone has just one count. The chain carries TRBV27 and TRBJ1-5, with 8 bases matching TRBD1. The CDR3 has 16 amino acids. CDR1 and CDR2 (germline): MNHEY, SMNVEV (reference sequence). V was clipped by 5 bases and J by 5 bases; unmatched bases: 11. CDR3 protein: CASSPRQGPYHQPQHF. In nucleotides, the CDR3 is TGTGCCAGCAGTCCTCGACAGGGGCCGTATCATCAGCCCCAGCATTTT.

The DNA of the CDR3 is TGTGCCAGCAGCCCGAAGGGAGGCTCCTACAATGAGCAGTTCTTC. Amino acids: CASSPKGGSYNEQFF. V usage is TRBV7-9 and J usage is TRBJ2-1, with a possible D match to TRBD2 (6 bases). The CDR3 runs 15 residues. Deletions cut 5 bases from V and 0 bases from J, with 11 bases between. Germline CDR1 reads SEHNR; CDR2 reads FQNEAQ (reference sequence).